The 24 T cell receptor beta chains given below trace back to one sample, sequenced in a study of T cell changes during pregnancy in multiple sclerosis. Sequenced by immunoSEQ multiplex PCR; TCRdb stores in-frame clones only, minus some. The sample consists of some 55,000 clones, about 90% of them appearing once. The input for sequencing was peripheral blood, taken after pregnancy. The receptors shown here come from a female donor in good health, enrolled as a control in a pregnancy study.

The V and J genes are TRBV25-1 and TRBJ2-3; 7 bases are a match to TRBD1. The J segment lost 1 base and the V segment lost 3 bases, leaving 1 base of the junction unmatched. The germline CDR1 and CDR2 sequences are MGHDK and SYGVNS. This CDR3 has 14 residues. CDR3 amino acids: CASSDTGGTDTQYF. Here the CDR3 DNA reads TGTGCCAGCAGTGATACAGGGGGCACAGATACGCAGTATTTT.

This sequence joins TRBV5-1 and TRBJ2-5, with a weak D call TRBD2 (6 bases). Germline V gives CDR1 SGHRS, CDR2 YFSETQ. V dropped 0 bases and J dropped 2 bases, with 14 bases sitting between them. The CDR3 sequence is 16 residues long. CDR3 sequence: CASSLVGTSGQETQYF. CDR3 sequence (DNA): TGCGCCAGCAGCTTGGTCGGGACTTCGGGACAAGAGACCCAGTACTTC.

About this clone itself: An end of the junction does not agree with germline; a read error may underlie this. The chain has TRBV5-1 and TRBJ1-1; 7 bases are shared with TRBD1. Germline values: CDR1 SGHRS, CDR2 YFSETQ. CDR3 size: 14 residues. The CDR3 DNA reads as TGCGCCAGCAGCTCCCGGACAGGAAACACTGGAGCTTTCTTT. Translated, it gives CASSSRTGNTGAFF.

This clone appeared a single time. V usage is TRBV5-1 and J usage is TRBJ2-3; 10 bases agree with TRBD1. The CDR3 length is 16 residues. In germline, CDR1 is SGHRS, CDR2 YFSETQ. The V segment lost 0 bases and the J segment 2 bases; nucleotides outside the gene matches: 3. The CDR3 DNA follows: TGCGCCAGCAGCTTGGGACAGGGGGCCCCCACAGATACGCAGTATTTT. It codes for CASSLGQGAPTDTQYF.

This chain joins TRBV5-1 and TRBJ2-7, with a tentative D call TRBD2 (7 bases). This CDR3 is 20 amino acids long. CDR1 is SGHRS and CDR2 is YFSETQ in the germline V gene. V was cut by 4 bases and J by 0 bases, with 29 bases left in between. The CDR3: CASSLTSRQTWGGLSYEQYF. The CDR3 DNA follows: TGCGCCAGCAGCCTCACCTCACGACAGACCTGGGGGGGCCTCTCCTACGAGCAGTACTTC.

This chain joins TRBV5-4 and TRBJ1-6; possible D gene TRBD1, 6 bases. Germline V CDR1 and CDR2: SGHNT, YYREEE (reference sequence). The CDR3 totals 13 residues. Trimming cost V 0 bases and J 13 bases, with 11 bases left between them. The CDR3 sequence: CASSLGQVGPLHF. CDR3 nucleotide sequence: TGTGCCAGCAGCTTGGGACAGGTTGGTCCCCTCCACTTT.

This CDR3 is CASSPDAGRYYYGYTF. The CDR3, as DNA: TGTGCCAGCTCACCCGACGCGGGGCGTTATTATTATGGCTACACCTTC. The chain recombines TRBV18 with TRBJ1-2, with TRBD1 as a possible D gene (5 bases). From germline, CDR1 is KGHSH and CDR2 LQKENI. The length of the CDR3 is 16 residues. The V and J ends lost 3 bases and 5 bases respectively, with 19 bases between them.

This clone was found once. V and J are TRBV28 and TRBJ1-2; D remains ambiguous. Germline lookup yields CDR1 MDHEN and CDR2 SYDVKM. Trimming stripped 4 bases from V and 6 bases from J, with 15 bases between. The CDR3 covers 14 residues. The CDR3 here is CASSSHLRADGYTF. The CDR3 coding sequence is TGTGCCAGCAGTTCTCATTTGAGGGCGGATGGCTACACCTTC.

The CDR3 is CASRVDRGRETQYF. The CDR3 coding sequence is TGTGCCAGCAGGGTTGACAGGGGCAGGGAGACCCAGTACTTC. The chain couples TRBV2 to TRBJ2-5; 8 nucleotides match TRBD1. J gave up 5 bases and V 6 bases, and 8 bases lay outside the gene matches. Germline V lookup: CDR1 SNHLY, CDR2 FYNNEI. There are 14 residues in the CDR3.

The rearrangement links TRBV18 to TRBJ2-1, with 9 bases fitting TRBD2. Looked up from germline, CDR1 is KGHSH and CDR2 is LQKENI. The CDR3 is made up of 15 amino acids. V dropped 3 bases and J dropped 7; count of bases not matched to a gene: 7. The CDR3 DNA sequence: TGTGCCAGCTCACCTCTGGCGGGGGGGCTAAATGAGCAGTTCTTC. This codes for CASSPLAGGLNEQFF. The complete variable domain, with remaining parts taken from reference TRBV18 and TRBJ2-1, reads NAGVMQNPRHLVRRRGQEARLRCSPMKGHSHVYWYRQLPEEGLKFMVYLQKENIIDESGMPKERFSAEFPKEGPSILRIQQVVRGDSAAYFCASSPLAGGLNEQFFGPGTRLTVL.

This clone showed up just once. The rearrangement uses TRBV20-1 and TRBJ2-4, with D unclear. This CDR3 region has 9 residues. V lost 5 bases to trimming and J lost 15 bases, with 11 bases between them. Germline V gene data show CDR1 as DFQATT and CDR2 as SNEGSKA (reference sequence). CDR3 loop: CSADLQMYF. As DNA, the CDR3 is TGCAGTGCTGACCTACAGATGTACTTC.

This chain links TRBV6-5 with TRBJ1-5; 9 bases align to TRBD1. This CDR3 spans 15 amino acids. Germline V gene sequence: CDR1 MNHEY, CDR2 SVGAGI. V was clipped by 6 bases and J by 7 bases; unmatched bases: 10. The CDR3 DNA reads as TGTGCCAGCAGCCGTGGGAACAGGGGGCAACAGCCCCAGCATTTT. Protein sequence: CASSRGNRGQQPQHF.

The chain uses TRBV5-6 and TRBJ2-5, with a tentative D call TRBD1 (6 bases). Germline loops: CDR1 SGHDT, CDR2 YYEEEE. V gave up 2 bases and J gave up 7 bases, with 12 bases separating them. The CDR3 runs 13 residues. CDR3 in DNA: TGTGCCAGCAGCTTATACAGGGTGGCGACCCAGTACTTC. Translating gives CASSLYRVATQYF.

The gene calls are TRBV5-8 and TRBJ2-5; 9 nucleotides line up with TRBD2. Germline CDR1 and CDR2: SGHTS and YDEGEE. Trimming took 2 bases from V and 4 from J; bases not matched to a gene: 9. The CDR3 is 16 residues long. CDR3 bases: TGTGCCAGCAGCTTTTGGGCTAGCGGGGATGTAGAGACCCAGTACTTC. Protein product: CASSFWASGDVETQYF.

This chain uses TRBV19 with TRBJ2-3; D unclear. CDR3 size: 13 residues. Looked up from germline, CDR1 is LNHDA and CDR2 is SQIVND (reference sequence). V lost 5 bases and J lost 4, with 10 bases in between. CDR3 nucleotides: TGTGCCAGTAGTCACCGTAGCCCAGATACGCAGTATTTT. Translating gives CASSHRSPDTQYF.

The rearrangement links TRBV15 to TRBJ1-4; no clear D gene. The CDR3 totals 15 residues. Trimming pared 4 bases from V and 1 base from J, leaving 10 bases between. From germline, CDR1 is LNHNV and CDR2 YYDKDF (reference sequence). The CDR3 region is CATSNTGRTNEKLFF. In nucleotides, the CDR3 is TGTGCCACCAGCAACACCGGGAGAACTAATGAAAAACTGTTTTTT.

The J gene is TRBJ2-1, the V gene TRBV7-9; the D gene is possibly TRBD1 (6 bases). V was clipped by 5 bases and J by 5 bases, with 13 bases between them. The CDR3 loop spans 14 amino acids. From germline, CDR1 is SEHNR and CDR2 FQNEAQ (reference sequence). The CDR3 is CASSPRTANNEQFF. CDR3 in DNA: TGTGCCAGCAGCCCCCGGACAGCTAACAATGAGCAGTTCTTC.

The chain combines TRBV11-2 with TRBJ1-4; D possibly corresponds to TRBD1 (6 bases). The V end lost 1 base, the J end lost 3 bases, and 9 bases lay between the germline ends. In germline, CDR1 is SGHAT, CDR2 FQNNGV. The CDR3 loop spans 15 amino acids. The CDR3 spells CASSLVAGANEKLFF. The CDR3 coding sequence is TGTGCCAGCAGCTTAGTGGCAGGGGCTAATGAAAAACTGTTTTTT. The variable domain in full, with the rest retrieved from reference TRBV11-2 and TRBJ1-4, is EAGVAQSPRYKIIEKRQSVAFWCNPISGHATLYWYQQILGQGPKLLIQFQNNGVVDDSQLPKDRFSAERLKGVDSTLKIQPAKLEDSAVYLCASSLVAGANEKLFFGSGTQLSVL.

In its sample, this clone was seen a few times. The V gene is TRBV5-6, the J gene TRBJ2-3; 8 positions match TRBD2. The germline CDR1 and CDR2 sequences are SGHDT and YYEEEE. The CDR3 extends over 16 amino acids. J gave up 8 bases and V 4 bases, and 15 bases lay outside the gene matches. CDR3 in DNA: TGTGCCAGCAGCCCACGGACATCGGGGGGGCTAGGTACGCAGTATTTT. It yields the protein CASSPRTSGGLGTQYF.

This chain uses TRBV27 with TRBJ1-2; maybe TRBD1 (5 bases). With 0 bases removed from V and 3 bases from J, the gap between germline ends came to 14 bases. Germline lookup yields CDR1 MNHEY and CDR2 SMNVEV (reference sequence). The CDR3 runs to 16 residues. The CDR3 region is CASSLSIDGGDYGYTF. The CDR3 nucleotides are TGTGCCAGCAGTTTATCGATCGACGGGGGAGACTATGGCTACACCTTC.

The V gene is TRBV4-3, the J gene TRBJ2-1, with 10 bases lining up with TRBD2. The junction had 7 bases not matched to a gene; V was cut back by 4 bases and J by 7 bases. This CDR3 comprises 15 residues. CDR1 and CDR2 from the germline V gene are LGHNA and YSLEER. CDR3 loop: CASSRGASGSNEQFF. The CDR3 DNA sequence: TGCGCCAGCAGCCGCGGGGCTAGCGGGAGTAATGAGCAGTTCTTC.

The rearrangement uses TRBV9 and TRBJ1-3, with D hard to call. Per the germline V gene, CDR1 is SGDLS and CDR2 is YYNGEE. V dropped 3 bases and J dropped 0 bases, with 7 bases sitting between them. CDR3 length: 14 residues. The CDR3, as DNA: TGTGCCAGCAGCGACAGTGGCTCTGGAAACACCATATATTTT. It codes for CASSDSGSGNTIYF.

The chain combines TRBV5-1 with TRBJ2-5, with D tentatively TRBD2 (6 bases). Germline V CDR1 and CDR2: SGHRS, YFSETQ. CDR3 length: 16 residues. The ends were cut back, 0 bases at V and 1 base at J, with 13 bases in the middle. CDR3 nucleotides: TGCGCCAGCAGCTTGGCAGGGACTGGGGGCCAAGAGACCCAGTACTTC. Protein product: CASSLAGTGGQETQYF.

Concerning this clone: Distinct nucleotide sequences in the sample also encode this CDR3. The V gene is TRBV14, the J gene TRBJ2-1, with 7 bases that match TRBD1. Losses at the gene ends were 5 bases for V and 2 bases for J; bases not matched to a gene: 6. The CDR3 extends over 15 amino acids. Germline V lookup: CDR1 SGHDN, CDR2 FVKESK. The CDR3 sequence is CASSRPGQTYNEQFF. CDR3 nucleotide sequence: TGTGCCAGCAGCAGACCGGGACAGACCTACAATGAGCAGTTCTTC.